The rows below give T cell receptor beta chains drawn from one sample of a study of cytomegalovirus exposure and HLA in healthy donors. Data came from immunoSEQ multiplex PCR; TCRdb stores just in-frame clones and leaves some out. The table records under 85,000 clones, around 76% of them present only once. The sample taken for sequencing was PBMCs. These TCRs come from a man between 40 and 49 years old in good health and CMV-seronegative. CDR3s include the opening cysteine and the closing phenylalanine or tryptophan. D genes are given only for firm matches. Clone size is not always given. Where it is, it says once, few, many or a class for expanded clones.

>NA|TRBD1|TRBV7-9|TRBJ1-4
TGTTCCAGCACTGAAATGTCGGGACAGGGTAAAGAAAAACTGTTTTTT
CSSTEMSGQGKEKLFF
>NA|TRBD1|TRBV11-2|TRBJ2-1
TGTGCCAGCAGCCCCCATTATGGGGGACAGGGGACGAATGAGCAGTTCTTC
CASSPHYGGQGTNEQFF
>NA|NA|TRBV4-2|TRBJ2-6
TGTGCCAGCAGCCAAGATGGGACATCTGGGGCCAACGTCCTGACTTTC
CASSQDGTSGANVLTF
>few|NA|TRBV6-1|TRBJ2-1
TGTGCCAGCAGGGAGCTACTCTACAATGAGCAGTTCTTC
CASRELLYNEQFF
>NA|NA|TRBV7-9|TRBJ1-4
TGTGCCAGCAGCTTCGACAGGATTGAGAATGAAAAACTGTTTTTT
CASSFDRIENEKLFF
>NA|NA|TRBV5-1|TRBJ2-3
TGCGCCAGCAGCTTGTACGGCGCGGCAGATACGCAGTATTTT
CASSLYGAADTQYF
>NA|NA|TRBV5-6|TRBJ2-3
TGTGCCAGCACCCTGTTTGAGAGACCCACAGGTACGCAGTATTTT
CASTLFERPTGTQYF
>few|NA|TRBV28|TRBJ2-7
TGTGCCAGCATAGGCCAGAGGGAGCAGTACTTC
CASIGQREQYF
>NA|NA|TRBV14|TRBJ2-7
TGTGCCAGCAGCCGTTTCGGCGAGCAGTACTTC
CASSRFGEQYF
>NA|TRBD2|TRBV10-3|TRBJ2-7
TGTGCCATCGGGGACCCGGGACTAGCGGAAAACTACGAGCAGTACTTC
CAIGDPGLAENYEQYF
>NA|NA|TRBV29-1|TRBJ2-7
TGCAGCGCTCAGGGACCAGGGGCGGCCGAGCAGTACTTC
CSAQGPGAAEQYF
>NA|NA|TRBV30|TRBJ2-7
TGTGCCTGGAGTGAGGGGGCGGGACCCTACGAGCAGTACTTC
CAWSEGAGPYEQYF
>NA|NA|TRBV6-5|TRBJ2-1
TGTGCCAGCAGTTCCCGGACAGCGGGATCCTACAATGAGCAGTTCTTC
CASSSRTAGSYNEQFF
>NA|TRBD1|TRBV15|TRBJ1-5
TGTGCCACCAGCGGACCGGGACAGGGGTACAATCAGCCCCAGCATTTT
CATSGPGQGYNQPQHF
>NA|TRBD2|TRBV6-6|TRBJ2-7
TGTGCCAGCAGTTCGTCGGGGACTAGCTACGAGCAGTACTTC
CASSSSGTSYEQYF
>NA|NA|TRBV4-2|TRBJ1-2
TGTGCCAGCAGTCGAGGGAGACAGGACTGGGGCGGCTACACCTTC
CASSRGRQDWGGYTF
>NA|NA|TRBV15|TRBJ2-6
TGTGCCACGGAACAGGATCGTGCTGGGGCCAACGTCCTGACTTTC
CATEQDRAGANVLTF
>NA|NA|TRBV6-5|TRBJ2-5
TGTGCCAGCAGTTCCCCGAGGGAGACCCAGTACTTC
CASSSPRETQYF
>NA|TRBD2|TRBV6-1|TRBJ2-1
TGTGCCAGCAGTGCAACTAGCGGGAGTGGGAATGAGCAGTTCTTC
CASSATSGSGNEQFF
>NA|TRBD1|TRBV7-9|TRBJ2-7
TGTGCCAGCAGCTTATTACAGGGGGATGTTTACGAGCAGTACTTC
CASSLLQGDVYEQYF
>NA|NA|TRBV5-1|TRBJ2-1
TGCGCCAGCAGCTCCCCGCCTATAAATGAGCAGTTCTTC
CASSSPPINEQFF
>few|TRBD1|TRBV6-1|TRBJ1-1
TGTGCCAGCACAGGGGGCACAACTGAAGCTTTCTTT
CASTGGTTEAFF
>NA|TRBD1|TRBV5-1|TRBJ1-4
TGCGCCAGCAGCTCCGACAGGGTAGGAGAAAAACTGTTTTTT
CASSSDRVGEKLFF
>NA|TRBD2|TRBV7-3|TRBJ2-2
TGTGCCAGCAGCTCACTAGCGCTTGCGAACACCGGGGAGCTGTTTTTT
CASSSLALANTGELFF
>NA|NA|TRBV9|TRBJ2-3
TGTGCCAGCGGGGGGGGCCGGGAGTCAGATACGCAGTATTTT
CASGGGRESDTQYF
>few|TRBD2|TRBV19|TRBJ2-7
TGTGCCACCAGGGAGGCGGGGGGCACCGAGCAGTACTTC
CATREAGGTEQYF
>NA|TRBD2|TRBV5-1|TRBJ2-3
TGCGCCAGCAGCTGGCGGGGGAAAGATACGCAGTATTTT
CASSWRGKDTQYF
>NA|TRBD1|TRBV16|TRBJ1-5
TGTGCCAGCAGCCCCGGACAGGGTCAACAGCCCCAGCATTTT
CASSPGQGQQPQHF
>few|NA|TRBV6-1|TRBJ1-1
TGTGCCAGCAAGGCGGGGATTCTCACTGAAGCTTTCTTT
CASKAGILTEAFF
>NA|TRBD2|TRBV5-4|TRBJ2-7
TGTGCCAGCAGCTTCGATCTAGCGGGAGCGGGAGAGCAGTACTTC
CASSFDLAGAGEQYF
>NA|NA|TRBV6-5|TRBJ1-4
TGTGCCAGCAGTTTTTCCTCCAGGGGTTCTAATGAAAAACTGTTTTTT
CASSFSSRGSNEKLFF
>NA|TRBD1|TRBV7-8|TRBJ1-3
TGTGCCAGCAGGCTTACAGGGGACTCTGGAAACACCATATATTTT
CASRLTGDSGNTIYF
>NA|NA|TRBV2|TRBJ1-2
TGTGCCAGCAGACTTACAGAGAATTATGGCTACACCTTC
CASRLTENYGYTF
>NA|TRBD1|TRBV5-1|TRBJ1-2
TGCGCCAGCAGCGTGGAGACAGGGGGCAGGGGCTACACCTTC
CASSVETGGRGYTF
>NA|NA|TRBV29-1|TRBJ1-2
TGCAGCGGGGGTGATTCGGGGGGCTACACCTTC
CSGGDSGGYTF